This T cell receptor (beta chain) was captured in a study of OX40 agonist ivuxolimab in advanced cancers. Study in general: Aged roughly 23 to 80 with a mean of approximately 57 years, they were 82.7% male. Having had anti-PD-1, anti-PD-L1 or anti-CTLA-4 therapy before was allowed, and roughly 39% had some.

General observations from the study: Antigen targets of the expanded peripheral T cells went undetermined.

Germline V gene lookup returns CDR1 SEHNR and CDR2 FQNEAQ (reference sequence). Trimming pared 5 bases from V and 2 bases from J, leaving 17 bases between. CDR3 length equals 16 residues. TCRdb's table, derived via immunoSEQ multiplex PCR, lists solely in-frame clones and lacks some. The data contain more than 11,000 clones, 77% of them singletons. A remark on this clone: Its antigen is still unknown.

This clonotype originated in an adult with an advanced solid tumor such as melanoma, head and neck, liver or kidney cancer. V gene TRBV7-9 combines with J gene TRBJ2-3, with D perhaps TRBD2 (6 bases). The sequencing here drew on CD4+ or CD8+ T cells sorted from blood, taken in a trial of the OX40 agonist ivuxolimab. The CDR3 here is CASSPPDRRDTDTQYF. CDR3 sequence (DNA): TGTGCCAGCAGCCCACCAGATAGGAGGGACACAGATACGCAGTATTTT. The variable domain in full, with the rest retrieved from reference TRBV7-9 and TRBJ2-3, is DTGVSQNPRHKITKRGQNVTFRCDPISEHNRLYWYRQTLGQGPEFLTYFQNEAQLEKSRLLSDRFSAERPKGSFSTLEIQRTEQGDSAMYLCASSPPDRRDTDTQYFGPGTRLTVL.